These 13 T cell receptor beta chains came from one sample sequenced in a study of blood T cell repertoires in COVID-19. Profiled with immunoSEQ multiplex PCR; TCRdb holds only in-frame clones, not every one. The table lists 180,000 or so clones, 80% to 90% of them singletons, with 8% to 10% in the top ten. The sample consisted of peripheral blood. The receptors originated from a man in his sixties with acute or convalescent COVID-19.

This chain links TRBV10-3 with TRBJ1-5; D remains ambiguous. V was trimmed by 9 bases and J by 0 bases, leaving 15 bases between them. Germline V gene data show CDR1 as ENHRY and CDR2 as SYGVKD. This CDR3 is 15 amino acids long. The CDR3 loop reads CAIRDEGYSNQPQHF. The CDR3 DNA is TGTGCCATTCGAGACGAGGGTTATAGCAATCAGCCCCAGCATTTT.

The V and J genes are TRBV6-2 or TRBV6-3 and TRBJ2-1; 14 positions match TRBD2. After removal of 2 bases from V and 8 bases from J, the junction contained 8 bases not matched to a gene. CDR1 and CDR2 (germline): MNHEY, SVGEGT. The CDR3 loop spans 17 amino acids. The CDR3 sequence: CASSYRGLAGVKDEQFF. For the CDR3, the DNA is TGTGCCAGCAGTTACCGGGGACTAGCGGGAGTTAAGGATGAGCAGTTCTTC.

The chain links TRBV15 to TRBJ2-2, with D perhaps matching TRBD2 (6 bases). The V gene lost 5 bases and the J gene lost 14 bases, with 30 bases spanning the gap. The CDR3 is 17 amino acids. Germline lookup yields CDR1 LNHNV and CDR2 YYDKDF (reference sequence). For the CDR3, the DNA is TGTGCCACCAGCGACCCCTCCAACTACTTAGCGGCCCCATCTCTGTTTTTT. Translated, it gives CATSDPSNYLAAPSLFF.

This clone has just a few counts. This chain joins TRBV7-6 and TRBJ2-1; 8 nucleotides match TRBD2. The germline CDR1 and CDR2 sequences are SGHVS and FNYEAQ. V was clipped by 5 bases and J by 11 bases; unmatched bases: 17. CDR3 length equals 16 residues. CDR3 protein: CASSPKVREGLYKQFF. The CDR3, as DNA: TGTGCCAGCAGCCCCAAAGTCCGGGAGGGGCTGTACAAGCAGTTCTTC. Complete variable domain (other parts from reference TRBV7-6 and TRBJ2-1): GAGVSQSPRYKVTKRGQDVALRCDPISGHVSLYWYRQALGQGPEFLTYFNYEAQQDKSGLPNDRFSAERPEGSISTLTIQRTEQRDSAMYRCASSPKVREGLYKQFFGPGTRLTVL.

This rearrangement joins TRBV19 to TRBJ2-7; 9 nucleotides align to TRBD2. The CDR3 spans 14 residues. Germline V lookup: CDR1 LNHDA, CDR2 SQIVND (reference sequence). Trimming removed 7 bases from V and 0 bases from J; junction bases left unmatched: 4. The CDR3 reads CASKTSGPSYEQYF. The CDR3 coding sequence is TGTGCCAGTAAGACTAGCGGACCCTCCTACGAGCAGTACTTC.

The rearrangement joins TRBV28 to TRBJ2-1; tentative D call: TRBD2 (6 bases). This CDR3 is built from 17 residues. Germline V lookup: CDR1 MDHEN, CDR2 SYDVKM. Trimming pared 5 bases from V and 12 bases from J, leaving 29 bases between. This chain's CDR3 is CASSPSFGGSTTMAQFF. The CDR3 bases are TGTGCCAGCAGTCCCTCCTTTGGGGGGAGTACCACAATGGCGCAGTTCTTC.

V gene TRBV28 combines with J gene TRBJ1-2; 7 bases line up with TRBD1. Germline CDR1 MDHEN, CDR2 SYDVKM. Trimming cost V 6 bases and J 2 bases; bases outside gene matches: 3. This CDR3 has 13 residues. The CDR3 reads CASRVGQNYGYTF. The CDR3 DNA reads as TGTGCCAGCAGGGTGGGACAGAACTATGGCTACACCTTC.

The CDR3 nucleotides read TGTGCCAGTAGTTACACGTCGACTTATGGCTACACCTTC. This codes for CASSYTSTYGYTF. J is TRBJ1-2 and V is TRBV19; D call uncertain. The germline V gene encodes CDR1 LNHDA and CDR2 SQIVND (reference sequence). Deletions cut 5 bases from V and 5 bases from J, with 12 bases between. The CDR3 spans 13 residues.

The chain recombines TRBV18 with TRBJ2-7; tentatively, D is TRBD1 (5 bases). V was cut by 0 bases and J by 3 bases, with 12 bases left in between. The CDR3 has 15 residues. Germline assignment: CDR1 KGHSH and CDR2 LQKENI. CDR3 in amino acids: CASSPPGRALYEQYF. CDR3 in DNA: TGTGCCAGCTCACCACCCGGCAGGGCCCTCTACGAGCAGTACTTC. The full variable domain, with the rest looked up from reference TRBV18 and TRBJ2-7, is NAGVMQNPRHLVRRRGQEARLRCSPMKGHSHVYWYRQLPEEGLKFMVYLQKENIIDESGMPKERFSAEFPKEGPSILRIQQVVRGDSAAYFCASSPPGRALYEQYFGPGTRLTVT.

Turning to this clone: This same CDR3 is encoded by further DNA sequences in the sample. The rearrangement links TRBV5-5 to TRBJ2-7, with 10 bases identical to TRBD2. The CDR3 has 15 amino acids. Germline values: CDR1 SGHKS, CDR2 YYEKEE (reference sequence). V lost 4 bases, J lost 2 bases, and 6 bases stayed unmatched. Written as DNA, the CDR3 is TGTGCCAGCAGCCCTACTAGCGGGATCACCTACGAGCAGTACTTC. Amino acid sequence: CASSPTSGITYEQYF.

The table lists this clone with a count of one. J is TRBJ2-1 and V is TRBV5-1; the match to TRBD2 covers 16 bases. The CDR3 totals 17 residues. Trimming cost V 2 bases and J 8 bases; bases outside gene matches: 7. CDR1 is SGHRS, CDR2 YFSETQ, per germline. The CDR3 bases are TGCGCCAGCAGCTTAGCGGGACTAGCGGGAGGGCGGTATGAGCAGTTCTTC. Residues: CASSLAGLAGGRYEQFF.

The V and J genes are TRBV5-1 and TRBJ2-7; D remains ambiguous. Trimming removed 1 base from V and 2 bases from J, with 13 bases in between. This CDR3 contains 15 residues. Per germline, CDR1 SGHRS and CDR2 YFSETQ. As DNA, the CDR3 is TGCGCCAGCAGCTTGTATGACACCGGCGCCTACGAGCAGTACTTC. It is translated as CASSLYDTGAYEQYF.

The DNA of the CDR3 is TGTGCCAGCAGCTTACAGGGTAACACTGAAGCTTTCTTT. This encodes CASSLQGNTEAFF. The J gene is TRBJ1-1, the V gene TRBV11-2, with D maybe TRBD1 (5 bases). Germline CDR1 is SGHAT and CDR2 is FQNNGV. CDR3 length: 13 residues. Trimming took 2 bases from V and 2 from J, leaving 6 bases between them.